This record covers a single T cell receptor (beta chain). The antigen remains undetermined. V dropped 2 bases and J dropped 5; count of bases not matched to a gene: 18. The CDR3 extends over 19 amino acids. CDR1 and CDR2 from the germline V gene are SGHAT and FQDESV (reference sequence). The data were taken from a study of response to subunit inactivated influenza vaccine. Findings of the study overall: Researchers suggested that each seasonal influenza vaccination recruits few new T cells.

A single record per CDR3 protein comes from TCRdb applying MiXCR to the RT-PCR reads. The sample records hundreds of thousands of distinct CDR3 sequences, 12% being singletons. The gene calls are TRBV11-1 and TRBJ2-1, with 7 bases aligning to TRBD1. The sequencing used PBMCs from blood, collected on the day of vaccination. The sequence was collected from a man aged 45-60 years who received an inactivated influenza vaccine. The CDR3 nucleotides read TGTGCCAGCAGCTTAATTTGGGGGACCCGGACAGGAGATCACAATGAGCAGTTCTTC. Its translation is CASSLIWGTRTGDHNEQFF.